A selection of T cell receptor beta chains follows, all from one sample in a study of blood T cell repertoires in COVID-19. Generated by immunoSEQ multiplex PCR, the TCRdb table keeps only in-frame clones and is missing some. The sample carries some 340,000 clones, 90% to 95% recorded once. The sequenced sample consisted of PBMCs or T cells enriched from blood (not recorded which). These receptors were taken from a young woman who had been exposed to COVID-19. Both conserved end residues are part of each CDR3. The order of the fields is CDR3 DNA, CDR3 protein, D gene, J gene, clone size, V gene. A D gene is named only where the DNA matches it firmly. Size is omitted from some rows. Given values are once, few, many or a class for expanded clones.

CDR3nt: TGTGCCAGCAGCTTAGTTTATCTAGGCGGGGGGGCCATAGGCGAGCAGTACTTC
CDR3aa: CASSLVYLGGGAIGEQYF
d_gene: TRBD2
j_gene: TRBJ2-7
abundance: -
v_gene: TRBV11-2

CDR3nt: TGCAGCGTTTTAACAGCTGGAAACACCATATATTTT
CDR3aa: CSVLTAGNTIYF
d_gene: -
j_gene: TRBJ1-3
abundance: -
v_gene: TRBV29-1

CDR3nt: TGTGCCAGCAGCGTAGGGTCAGGCCTCTACGAGCAGTACTTC
CDR3aa: CASSVGSGLYEQYF
d_gene: -
j_gene: TRBJ2-7
abundance: -
v_gene: TRBV9

CDR3nt: TGTGCCAGCCACCGACACGCCGTCTATAATTCACCCCTCCACTTT
CDR3aa: CASHRHAVYNSPLHF
d_gene: -
j_gene: TRBJ1-6
abundance: few
v_gene: TRBV28

CDR3nt: TGTGCCAGTAGTATCGGGGCGGGGACTGAAGCTTTCTTT
CDR3aa: CASSIGAGTEAFF
d_gene: -
j_gene: TRBJ1-1
abundance: -
v_gene: TRBV19

CDR3nt: TGTGCCAGCAGCTTTCTCCGGACAGGTTATACTGAAGCTTTCTTT
CDR3aa: CASSFLRTGYTEAFF
d_gene: TRBD1
j_gene: TRBJ1-1
abundance: -
v_gene: TRBV7-9

CDR3nt: TGTGCCAGCAGCCCCCGGCAGGGGGCTAGCACCGGGGAGCTGTTTTTT
CDR3aa: CASSPRQGASTGELFF
d_gene: TRBD1
j_gene: TRBJ2-2
abundance: -
v_gene: TRBV4-2

CDR3nt: TGTGCCAGCACCTCGGGGGTAAGCAATCAGCCCCAGCATTTT
CDR3aa: CASTSGVSNQPQHF
d_gene: -
j_gene: TRBJ1-5
abundance: -
v_gene: TRBV7-9

CDR3nt: TGCGCCAGCAGCGTCGTAGCGGGGGCAGATACGCAGTATTTT
CDR3aa: CASSVVAGADTQYF
d_gene: TRBD2
j_gene: TRBJ2-3
abundance: -
v_gene: TRBV5-1

CDR3nt: TGTGCCAGTAGTAGGGGAGATGGGGGCAGACTGTTCTTC
CDR3aa: CASSRGDGGRLFF
d_gene: -
j_gene: TRBJ2-1
abundance: -
v_gene: TRBV19

CDR3nt: TGTGCCAGCAGCTTGGAGCCCTACTCCTACGAGCAGTACTTC
CDR3aa: CASSLEPYSYEQYF
d_gene: -
j_gene: TRBJ2-7
abundance: -
v_gene: TRBV5-6

CDR3nt: TGCGCCAGCAGCCCACGTGGGGCAGGGGACCACGAGCAGTACTTC
CDR3aa: CASSPRGAGDHEQYF
d_gene: -
j_gene: TRBJ2-7
abundance: -
v_gene: TRBV4-1

CDR3nt: TGCAGCGTTGAAGAATCCAGGGCCTACGAGCAGTACTTC
CDR3aa: CSVEESRAYEQYF
d_gene: -
j_gene: TRBJ2-7
abundance: -
v_gene: TRBV29-1

CDR3nt: TGTGCCACCAGTGATCCCGGGACTAGCGGGGGGGTCGCGTTCTTC
CDR3aa: CATSDPGTSGGVAFF
d_gene: TRBD2
j_gene: TRBJ2-1
abundance: -
v_gene: TRBV24-1

CDR3nt: TGTGCCAGCAGTTACTCGAGTCAAGTTAGCAATCAGCCCCAGCATTTT
CDR3aa: CASSYSSQVSNQPQHF
d_gene: -
j_gene: TRBJ1-5
abundance: once
v_gene: TRBV6-5